Listed below are T cell receptor beta chains from one sample, sequenced in a study of Ad26.COV2.S vaccination and SARS-CoV-2 variants. TCRdb's copy holds only in-frame clones and misses some; the assay was immunoSEQ multiplex PCR. The sample has 350,000 to 450,000 clones, 83% seen once. This sample comprised peripheral blood, obtained in a trial of Ad26.COV2.S vaccine versus placebo. Receptors originate from a person between 18 and 65 years old who received the Ad26.COV2.S COVID-19 vaccine or a placebo. The CDR3 runs from the conserved cysteine through the conserved F or W. The D gene is left open where the match is weak. For some rows the clone size is stated as once, few or many, or as a class when expanded; others skip it.

length,size,D,V,J,DNA,CDR3
17,NA,TRBD1,TRBV11-2,TRBJ1-6,TGTGCCAGCAGCCCAGTGGGGACAGGGGCATATAATTCACCCCTCCACTTT,CASSPVGTGAYNSPLHF
14,NA,TRBD2,TRBV7-3,TRBJ2-1,TGTGCCAGCAGCTTAATCGGGGGGAACAATGAGCAGTTCTTC,CASSLIGGNNEQFF
12,once,NA,TRBV19,TRBJ1-2,TGTGCCAGTAGTCCGGGACTTGAGGGCTACACCTTC,CASSPGLEGYTF
16,NA,NA,TRBV18,TRBJ1-2,TGTGCCAGCTCTTTTCTCACAGGGCGACAGGCCTATGGCTACACCTTC,CASSFLTGRQAYGYTF
16,NA,NA,TRBV5-1,TRBJ2-7,TGCGCCAGCAGCTTGGGAGCAATCCCTGACAACTACGAGCAGTACTTC,CASSLGAIPDNYEQYF
12,once,TRBD2,TRBV5-4,TRBJ2-7,TGTGCCAGTGCGGGGGGGAGCTACGAGCAGTACTTC,CASAGGSYEQYF
15,NA,NA,TRBV19,TRBJ2-3,TGTGCCAGTAGTTCCCGACTGGCTAGCACAGATACGCAGTATTTT,CASSSRLASTDTQYF
16,NA,TRBD1,TRBV19,TRBJ2-1,TGTGCCAGTAGTATAGATCACAGGGGTGGTTACGGTGAGCAGTTCTTC,CASSIDHRGGYGEQFF
13,NA,NA,TRBV5-5,TRBJ2-7,TGTGCCAGCAGCCTCCAGTGGGGCTACGAGCAGTACTTC,CASSLQWGYEQYF
13,NA,NA,TRBV12-3/TRBV12-4,TRBJ1-2,TGTGCCAGCAGTCTCGGGGTCAACTATGGCTACACCTTC,CASSLGVNYGYTF
13,NA,NA,TRBV6-4,TRBJ1-1,TGTGCCAGCAGCTGGGACGGAAACACTGAAGCTTTCTTT,CASSWDGNTEAFF
14,few,TRBD1,TRBV5-1,TRBJ1-4,TGCGCCAGCAGCGGACAGGGAGGGTATGAAAAACTGTTTTTT,CASSGQGGYEKLFF
15,NA,TRBD1,TRBV19,TRBJ2-3,TGTGCCAGTAGCCTCCGGGACAGGGCGACAGATACGCAGTATTTT,CASSLRDRATDTQYF
18,NA,TRBD2,TRBV10-2,TRBJ2-3,TGCGCCAGCAGTGGATCCACTAGCGGCCTAGTAGGCACAGATACGCAGTATTTT,CASSGSTSGLVGTDTQYF
16,NA,NA,TRBV18,TRBJ2-1,TGTGCCAGCTCACCCCTTGACGCGGATTCCTACAATGAGCAGTTCTTC,CASSPLDADSYNEQFF
14,NA,NA,TRBV19,TRBJ1-2,TGTGCCAGCGGGGCCAGGGTGGGAAACTATGGCTACACCTTC,CASGARVGNYGYTF
13,NA,NA,TRBV5-1,TRBJ2-5,TGCGCCAGCAGCTTGGGCGGGTTCGAGACCCAGTACTTC,CASSLGGFETQYF
16,NA,NA,TRBV19,TRBJ2-2,TGTGCCAGTAGTAATGGCCAGGGCCGAAACACCGGGGAGCTGTTTTTT,CASSNGQGRNTGELFF
13,NA,NA,TRBV7-2,TRBJ2-7,TGTGCCAGCAGCTTAGCCCTGAGCTACGAGCAGTACTTC,CASSLALSYEQYF
17,NA,TRBD1,TRBV6-1,TRBJ2-5,TGTGCCAGCAGTGGACAGAGACAGGGATCGTACCAAGAGACCCAGTACTTC,CASSGQRQGSYQETQYF
16,NA,TRBD2,TRBV3-1/TRBV3-2,TRBJ2-7,TGTGCCAGCAGCATAGCGGGACCGCGTGAAGAGGGTGAGCAGTACTTC,CASSIAGPREEGEQYF
20,NA,TRBD2,TRBV6-1,TRBJ2-7,TGTGCCAGCAGTGAAGCCTCTCGACTAGCAAGGGGCCGCCCAGGTTACGAGCAGTACTTC,CASSEASRLARGRPGYEQYF
14,NA,NA,TRBV5-6,TRBJ1-1,TGTGCCAGCAGCAAAGACCCTAGGAACACTGAAGCTTTCTTT,CASSKDPRNTEAFF
16,once,TRBD1,TRBV18,TRBJ2-2,TGTGCCAGCTCACCACCGGGGACAGGGGGCACCGGGGAGCTGTTTTTT,CASSPPGTGGTGELFF
14,NA,NA,TRBV11-2,TRBJ1-1,TGTGCCAGCAGCTTAGCCTCAGTTCGCACTGAAGCTTTCTTT,CASSLASVRTEAFF
14,few,NA,TRBV3-1/TRBV3-2,TRBJ2-1,TGTGCCAGCAGCCAAAATCACTACGGGGGTGAGCAGTTCTTC,CASSQNHYGGEQFF
11,NA,NA,TRBV5-4,TRBJ2-1,TGTGCCAGCAGTTCCCCTTGGGAGCAGTTCTTC,CASSSPWEQFF
18,NA,NA,TRBV4-2,TRBJ1-3,TGTGCCAGCAGCCAGAGGGTAATACGAGGGAGCTCTGGAAACACCATATATTTT,CASSQRVIRGSSGNTIYF
14,NA,NA,TRBV27,TRBJ2-7,TGTGCCAGCAGTCAGACAGCCCAGTCCTCCGAGCAGTACTTC,CASSQTAQSSEQYF
14,NA,NA,TRBV6-5,TRBJ2-1,TGTGCCAGCAGCTTGGGGGCAGATTACAATGAGCAGTTCTTC,CASSLGADYNEQFF
15,NA,NA,TRBV21-1,TRBJ2-7,TGTGCCAGCAGCTCCGGACAGGGCTACCTCTACGAGCAGTACTTC,CASSSGQGYLYEQYF
15,NA,NA,TRBV6-5,TRBJ1-6,TGTGCCAGCACCTGGCTGACAGGATCTAATTCACCCCTCCACTTT,CASTWLTGSNSPLHF
16,NA,NA,TRBV11-3,TRBJ2-2,TGTGCCAGCAGCCTTAGGGACACTGAAGGCACCGGGGAGCTGTTTTTT,CASSLRDTEGTGELFF